A single sample gave rise to the 17 T cell receptor beta chains below, sequenced in a study of blood T cell repertoires in COVID-19. Using immunoSEQ multiplex PCR, the repertoire was profiled, and TCRdb retains in-frame clones only, with some absent. This sample carries about 320,000 clones, about 89% of them seen once, and the ten largest clones take under 7.5%. The specimen was peripheral blood. These receptors were taken from a man aged 18-30 years who had recovered from COVID-19.

Concerning this clone: This CDR3 is also generated by other DNA sequences in the sample. This rearrangement joins TRBV18 to TRBJ1-1; no clear D gene. This CDR3 is 15 amino acids long. From germline, CDR1 is KGHSH and CDR2 LQKENI. V shed 0 bases and J shed 1 base, with 9 bases lying between them. CDR3 region: CASSPPVRGNTEAFF. CDR3 nucleotides: TGTGCCAGCTCACCACCCGTTCGGGGGAACACTGAAGCTTTCTTT.

This chain uses TRBV5-1 with TRBJ2-5, with a possible D match to TRBD1 (6 bases). V dropped 2 bases and J dropped 4 bases, with 21 bases sitting between them. The CDR3 is 17 amino acids. Germline V CDR1 and CDR2: SGHRS, YFSETQ. The CDR3 loop reads CASSLWLVQGGGETQYF. The CDR3 DNA follows: TGCGCCAGCAGCTTATGGCTAGTACAGGGTGGCGGAGAGACCCAGTACTTC.

The chain employs TRBV18 and TRBJ1-2; D perhaps matches TRBD1 (6 bases). CDR1 and CDR2 from the germline V gene are KGHSH and LQKENI. The length of the CDR3 is 16 residues. V lost 1 base, J lost 2 bases, and 14 bases lay in between. The CDR3 sequence is CASSPLSTGSNYGYTF. In DNA form, the CDR3 reads TGTGCCAGCTCACCACTAAGTACAGGGTCGAACTATGGCTACACCTTC.

The chain couples TRBV5-1 to TRBJ2-2; no clear D. Looked up from germline, CDR1 is SGHRS and CDR2 is YFSETQ. V lost 6 bases, J lost 6 bases, and 9 bases lay in between. The CDR3 totals 12 residues. The CDR3 sequence is CASTHFPGELFF. CDR3 nucleotide sequence: TGCGCCAGCACCCACTTTCCCGGGGAGCTGTTTTTT.

This clone was seen more than once but under ten times. This chain uses TRBV29-1 with TRBJ2-7; 9 bases line up with TRBD1. There are 13 residues in the CDR3. From germline, CDR1 is SQVTM and CDR2 ANQGSEA. V lost 1 base and J lost 3; bases outside the gene matches: 1. In DNA form, the CDR3 reads TGCAGCGTTGAAGGGACAGGGGACTACGAGCAGTACTTC. Translating gives CSVEGTGDYEQYF.

The V gene is TRBV19, the J gene TRBJ2-7; the D is unclear. The CDR3 consists of 14 residues. V was pared by 4 bases and J by 7 bases, with 17 bases between. Germline V gives CDR1 LNHDA, CDR2 SQIVND (reference sequence). The CDR3 protein is CASSRRSPDAEQYF. In DNA form, the CDR3 reads TGTGCCAGTAGTAGGAGATCCCCCGACGCGGAGCAGTACTTC. The complete variable domain, with remaining parts taken from reference TRBV19 and TRBJ2-7, reads DGGITQSPKYLFRKEGQNVTLSCEQNLNHDAMYWYRQDPGQGLRLIYYSQIVNDFQKGDIAEGYSVSREKKESFPLTVTSAQKNPTAFYLCASSRRSPDAEQYFGPGTRLTVT.

This clone appeared a few times. The CDR3 nucleotides read TGTGCCAGCAGTCCGATGCGGGGCCCCTACAATGAGCAGTTCTTC. It translates to CASSPMRGPYNEQFF. The rearrangement joins TRBV6-4 to TRBJ2-1, with D maybe TRBD2 (6 bases). The length of the CDR3 is 15 residues. V was clipped by 5 bases and J by 2 bases, with 13 bases between them. CDR1 and CDR2 (germline): MRHNA, SNTAGT.

The chain couples TRBV15 to TRBJ2-3, with a tentative D call TRBD1 (6 bases). Trimming cost V 2 bases and J 2 bases, with 14 bases left between them. Germline V gives CDR1 LNHNV, CDR2 YYDKDF (reference sequence). This CDR3 region has 16 residues. CDR3 sequence (DNA): TGTGCCACCAGCAGACCGGACAGCTCATTCACAGATACGCAGTATTTT. It specifies CATSRPDSSFTDTQYF.

V gene TRBV28 combines with J gene TRBJ2-7, with D perhaps matching TRBD2 (5 bases). Germline loops: CDR1 MDHEN, CDR2 SYDVKM. The germline V and J ends were trimmed by 8 bases and 2 bases, with 7 bases remaining between them. The CDR3 contains 11 residues. The CDR3 is CASASPYEQYF. CDR3 DNA sequence: TGTGCCAGCGCTAGCCCCTACGAGCAGTACTTC.

This CDR3 is CAINPGTENTEAFF. DNA for the CDR3: TGTGCCATCAATCCCGGGACTGAGAACACTGAAGCTTTCTTT. The genes are TRBV10-3 and TRBJ1-1, with D perhaps matching TRBD1 (5 bases). The CDR3 loop spans 14 amino acids. CDR1 is ENHRY, CDR2 SYGVKD, per germline. V was cut by 7 bases and J by 1 base, with 13 bases left in between.

The chain couples TRBV9 to TRBJ1-4; 7 bases are shared with TRBD1. The CDR3 runs to 17 residues. V was clipped by 3 bases and J by 8 bases; unmatched bases: 16. Germline-derived CDR1 and CDR2 are SGDLS and YYNGEE. CDR3 region: CASSASIDQGGREKLFF. CDR3 bases: TGTGCCAGCAGCGCCTCCATCGATCAGGGGGGACGGGAAAAACTGTTTTTT.

This chain connects TRBV9 to TRBJ1-2; TRBD1 aligns across 10 bases. The CDR3 loop spans 16 amino acids. CDR1 SGDLS and CDR2 YYNGEE come from the germline V gene. With V trimmed by 4 bases and J by 4 bases, 10 bases remained unmatched. The CDR3 region is CASSLDPGQGLYGYTF. CDR3 nucleotide sequence: TGTGCCAGCAGCCTTGATCCGGGACAGGGGCTCTATGGCTACACCTTC.

CDR3 loop: CASSQGAGVYEQYF. The CDR3 nucleotides are TGTGCCAGCAGCCAAGGGGCAGGGGTGTACGAGCAGTACTTC. This rearrangement joins TRBV4-2 to TRBJ2-7; maybe TRBD1 (6 bases). The germline gives CDR1 LGHNA, CDR2 YNFKEQ. The CDR3 runs to 14 residues. Deletions cut 1 base from V and 4 bases from J, with 11 bases between.

As to this clone: Other nucleotide sequences in the sample specify the same CDR3. The V gene is TRBV5-1, the J gene TRBJ2-5; 9 bases are shared with TRBD1. The CDR3 spans 14 residues. V shed 0 bases, J shed 3 bases, and the junction held 0 bases outside the gene matches. CDR1 SGHRS and CDR2 YFSETQ come from the germline V gene. The CDR3 loop is CASSLGTGEETQYF. The CDR3 DNA reads TGCGCCAGCAGCTTGGGGACAGGGGAAGAGACCCAGTACTTC.

This chain joins TRBV19 and TRBJ2-2; D not certain. V gave up 6 bases and J gave up 1 base, with 6 bases separating them. This CDR3 is 13 amino acids long. Germline lookup yields CDR1 LNHDA and CDR2 SQIVND (reference sequence). The chain's CDR3 is CASRKRNTGELFF. CDR3 nucleotide sequence: TGTGCCAGTAGAAAGAGGAACACCGGGGAGCTGTTTTTT.

The sample holds a few counts of this clone. This chain uses TRBV24-1 with TRBJ2-7; 8 bases align to TRBD1. Germline values: CDR1 KGHDR, CDR2 SFDVKD. V shed 5 bases, J shed 7 bases, and the junction held 6 bases outside the gene matches. This CDR3 contains 13 residues. As DNA, the CDR3 is TGTGCCACCAGTGCCGCGGACAGGGAAGAGCAGTACTTC. Its translation is CATSAADREEQYF.

The chain is built from TRBV28 and TRBJ2-7; 7 bases line up with TRBD1. The V and J ends lost 5 bases and 3 bases, in that order; junction bases with no gene match: 7. This CDR3 comprises 14 residues. Germline CDR1 is MDHEN and CDR2 is SYDVKM. The DNA of the CDR3 is TGTGCCAGCAGTATCCCCCGGACAGGCTACGAGCAGTACTTC. Translation gives CASSIPRTGYEQYF.